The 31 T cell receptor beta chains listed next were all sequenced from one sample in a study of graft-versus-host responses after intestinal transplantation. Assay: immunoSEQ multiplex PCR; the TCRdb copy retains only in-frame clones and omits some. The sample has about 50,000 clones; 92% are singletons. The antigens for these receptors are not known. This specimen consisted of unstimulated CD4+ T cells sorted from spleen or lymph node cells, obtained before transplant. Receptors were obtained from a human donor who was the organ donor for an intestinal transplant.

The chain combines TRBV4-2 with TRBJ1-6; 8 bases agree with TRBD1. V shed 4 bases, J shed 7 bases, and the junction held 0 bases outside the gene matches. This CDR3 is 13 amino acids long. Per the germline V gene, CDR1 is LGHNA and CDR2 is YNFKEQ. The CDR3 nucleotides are TGTGCCAGCAGCCGGGACAGGAATTCACCCCTCCACTTT. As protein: CASSRDRNSPLHF.

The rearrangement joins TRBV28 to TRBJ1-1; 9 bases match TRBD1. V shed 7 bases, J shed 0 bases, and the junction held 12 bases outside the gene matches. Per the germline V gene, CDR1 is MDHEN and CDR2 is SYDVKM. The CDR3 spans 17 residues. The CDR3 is CASIQTPGQGMNTEAFF. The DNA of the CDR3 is TGTGCCAGCATTCAAACCCCGGGACAGGGTATGAACACTGAAGCTTTCTTT.

The CDR3 spells CASSVGTVGNTIYF. In DNA form, the CDR3 reads TGTGCCAGCAGCGTAGGGACAGTTGGAAACACCATATATTTT. The V gene is TRBV9, the J gene TRBJ1-3; TRBD1 might be the D (6 bases). The CDR3 spans 14 residues. The V end lost 0 bases, the J end lost 3 bases, and 7 bases lay between the germline ends. CDR1 SGDLS and CDR2 YYNGEE come from the germline V gene.

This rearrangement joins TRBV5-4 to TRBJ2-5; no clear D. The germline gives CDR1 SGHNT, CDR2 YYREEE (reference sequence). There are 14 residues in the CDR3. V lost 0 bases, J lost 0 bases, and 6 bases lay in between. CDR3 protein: CASSLDRYQETQYF. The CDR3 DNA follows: TGTGCCAGCAGCTTGGATCGGTACCAAGAGACCCAGTACTTC.

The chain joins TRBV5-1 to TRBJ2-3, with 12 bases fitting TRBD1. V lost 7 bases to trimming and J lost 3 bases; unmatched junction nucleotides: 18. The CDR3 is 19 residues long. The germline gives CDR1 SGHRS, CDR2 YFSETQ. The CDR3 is CASYLEVGAGQGATDTQYF. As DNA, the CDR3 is TGCGCCAGCTACTTGGAGGTCGGCGCGGGACAGGGGGCGACAGATACGCAGTATTTT.

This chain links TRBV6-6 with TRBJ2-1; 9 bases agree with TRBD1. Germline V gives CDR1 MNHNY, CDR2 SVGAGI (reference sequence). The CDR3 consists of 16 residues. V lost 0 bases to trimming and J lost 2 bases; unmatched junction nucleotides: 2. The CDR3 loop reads CASSYSYRGPYNEQFF. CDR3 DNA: TGTGCCAGCAGTTACTCCTACAGGGGGCCCTACAATGAGCAGTTCTTC.

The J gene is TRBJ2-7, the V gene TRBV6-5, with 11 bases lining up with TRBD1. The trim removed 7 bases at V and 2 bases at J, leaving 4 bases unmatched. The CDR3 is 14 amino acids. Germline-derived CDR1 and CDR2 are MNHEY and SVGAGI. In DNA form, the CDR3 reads TGTGCCAGCACCCGGACAGGGGGCGCCTACGAGCAGTACTTC. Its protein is CASTRTGGAYEQYF.

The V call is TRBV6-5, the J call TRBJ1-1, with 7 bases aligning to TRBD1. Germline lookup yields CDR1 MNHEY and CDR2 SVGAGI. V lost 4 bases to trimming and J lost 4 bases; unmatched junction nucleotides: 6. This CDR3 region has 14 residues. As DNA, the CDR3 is TGTGCCAGCAGTTTGCGAAGGGGGCCCACTGAAGCTTTCTTT. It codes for CASSLRRGPTEAFF.

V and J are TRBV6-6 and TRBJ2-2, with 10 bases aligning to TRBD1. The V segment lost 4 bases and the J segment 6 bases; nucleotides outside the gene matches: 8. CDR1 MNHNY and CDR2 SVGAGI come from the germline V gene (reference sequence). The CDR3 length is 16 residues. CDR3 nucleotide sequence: TGTGCCAGCAGTTCGATCGGTGGACAGGGGGCCGGGGAGCTGTTTTTT. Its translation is CASSSIGGQGAGELFF.

The CDR3 coding sequence is TGTGCCAGCAGTCCCTTCCGGGACAGGATCTACGAGCAGTACTTC. Its protein product is CASSPFRDRIYEQYF. This chain connects TRBV6-5 to TRBJ2-7, with TRBD1 matching 8 bases. V dropped 5 bases and J dropped 3; count of bases not matched to a gene: 9. Germline V gives CDR1 MNHEY, CDR2 SVGAGI. The CDR3 runs 15 residues.

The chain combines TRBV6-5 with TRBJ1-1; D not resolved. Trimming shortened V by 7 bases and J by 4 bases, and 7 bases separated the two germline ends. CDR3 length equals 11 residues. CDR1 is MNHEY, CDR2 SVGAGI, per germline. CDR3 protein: CASTGSTEAFF. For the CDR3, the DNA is TGTGCCAGCACGGGGAGCACTGAAGCTTTCTTT.

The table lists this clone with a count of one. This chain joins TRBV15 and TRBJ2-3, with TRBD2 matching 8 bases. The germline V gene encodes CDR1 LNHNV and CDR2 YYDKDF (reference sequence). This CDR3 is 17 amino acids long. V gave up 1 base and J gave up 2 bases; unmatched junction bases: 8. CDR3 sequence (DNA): TGTGCCACCAGCAGAGGAAGGCTAGCGGGCCCCACAGATACGCAGTATTTT. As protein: CATSRGRLAGPTDTQYF.

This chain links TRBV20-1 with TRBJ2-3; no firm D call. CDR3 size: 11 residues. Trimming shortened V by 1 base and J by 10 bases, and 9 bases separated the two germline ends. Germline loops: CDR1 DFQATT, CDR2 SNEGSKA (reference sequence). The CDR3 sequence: CSARGASAQYF. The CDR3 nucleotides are TGCAGTGCTAGAGGAGCAAGTGCGCAGTATTTT.

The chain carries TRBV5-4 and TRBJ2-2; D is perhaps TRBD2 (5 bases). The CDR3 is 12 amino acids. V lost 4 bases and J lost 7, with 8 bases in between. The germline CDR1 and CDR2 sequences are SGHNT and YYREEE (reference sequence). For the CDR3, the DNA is TGTGCCAGCAGCACACTAGGCGGGGAGCTGTTTTTT. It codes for CASSTLGGELFF.

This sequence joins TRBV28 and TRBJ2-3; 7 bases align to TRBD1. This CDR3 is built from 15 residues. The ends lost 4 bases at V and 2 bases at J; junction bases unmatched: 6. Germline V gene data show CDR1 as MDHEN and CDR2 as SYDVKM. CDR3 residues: CASSSPGQITDTQYF. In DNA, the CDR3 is TGTGCCAGCAGTTCCCCGGGACAGATCACAGATACGCAGTATTTT.

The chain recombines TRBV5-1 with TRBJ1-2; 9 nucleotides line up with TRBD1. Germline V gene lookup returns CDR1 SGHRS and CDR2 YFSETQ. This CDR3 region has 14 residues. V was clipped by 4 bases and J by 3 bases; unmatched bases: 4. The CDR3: CASSHWTGDYGYTF. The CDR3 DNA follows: TGCGCCAGCAGCCATTGGACAGGGGACTATGGCTACACCTTC.

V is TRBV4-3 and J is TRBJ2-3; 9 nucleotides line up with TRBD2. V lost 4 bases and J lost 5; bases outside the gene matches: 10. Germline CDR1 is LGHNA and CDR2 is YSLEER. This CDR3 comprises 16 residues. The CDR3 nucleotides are TGCGCCAGCAGCCGTATTATAGCGGGAGACGAAGATACGCAGTATTTT. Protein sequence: CASSRIIAGDEDTQYF.

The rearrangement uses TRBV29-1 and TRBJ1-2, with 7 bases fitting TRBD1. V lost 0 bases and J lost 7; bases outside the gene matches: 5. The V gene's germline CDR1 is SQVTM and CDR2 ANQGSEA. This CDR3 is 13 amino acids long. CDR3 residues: CSVEENQGVGYTF. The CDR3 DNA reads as TGCAGCGTTGAAGAGAACCAGGGGGTTGGCTACACCTTC.

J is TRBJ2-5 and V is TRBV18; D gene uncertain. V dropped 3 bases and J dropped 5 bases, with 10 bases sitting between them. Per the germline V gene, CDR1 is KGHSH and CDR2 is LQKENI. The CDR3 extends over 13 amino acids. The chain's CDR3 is CASSPLGSETQYF. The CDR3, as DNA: TGTGCCAGCTCACCGCTAGGATCTGAGACCCAGTACTTC.

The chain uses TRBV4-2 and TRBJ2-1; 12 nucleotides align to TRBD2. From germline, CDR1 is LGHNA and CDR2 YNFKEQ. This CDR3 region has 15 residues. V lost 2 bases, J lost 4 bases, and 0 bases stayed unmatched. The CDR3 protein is CASSQLAGGYNEQFF. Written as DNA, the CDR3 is TGTGCCAGCAGCCAACTAGCGGGAGGGTACAATGAGCAGTTCTTC.

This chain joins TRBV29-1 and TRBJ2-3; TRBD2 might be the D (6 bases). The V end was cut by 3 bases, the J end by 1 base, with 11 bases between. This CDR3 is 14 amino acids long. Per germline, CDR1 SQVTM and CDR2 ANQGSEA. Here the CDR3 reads CSVDQRAGTDTQYF. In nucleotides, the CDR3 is TGCAGCGTTGACCAGCGGGCGGGCACAGATACGCAGTATTTT.

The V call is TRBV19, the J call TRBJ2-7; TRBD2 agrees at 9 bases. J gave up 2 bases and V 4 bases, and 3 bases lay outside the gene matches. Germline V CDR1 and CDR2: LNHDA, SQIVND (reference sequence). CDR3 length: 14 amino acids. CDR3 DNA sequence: TGTGCCAGTAGTAAGAGCGGGAGGACCTACGAGCAGTACTTC. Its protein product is CASSKSGRTYEQYF. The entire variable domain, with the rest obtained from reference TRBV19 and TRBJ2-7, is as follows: DGGITQSPKYLFRKEGQNVTLSCEQNLNHDAMYWYRQDPGQGLRLIYYSQIVNDFQKGDIAEGYSVSREKKESFPLTVTSAQKNPTAFYLCASSKSGRTYEQYFGPGTRLTVT.

The CDR3 is CASSLGQQGPWGEQYF. The CDR3 DNA follows: TGTGCCAGCAGTTTAGGGCAACAGGGGCCCTGGGGGGAGCAGTACTTC. The rearrangement uses TRBV27 and TRBJ2-7; 7 bases line up with TRBD1. Per germline, CDR1 MNHEY and CDR2 SMNVEV (reference sequence). The J segment lost 7 bases and the V segment lost 2 bases, leaving 14 bases of the junction unmatched. CDR3 length: 16 amino acids.

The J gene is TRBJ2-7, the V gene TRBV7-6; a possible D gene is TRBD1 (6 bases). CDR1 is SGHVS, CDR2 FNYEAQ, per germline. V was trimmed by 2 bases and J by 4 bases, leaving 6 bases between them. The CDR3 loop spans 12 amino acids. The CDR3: CASSLQGYEQYF. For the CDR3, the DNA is TGTGCCAGCAGCTTACAGGGGTACGAGCAGTACTTC.

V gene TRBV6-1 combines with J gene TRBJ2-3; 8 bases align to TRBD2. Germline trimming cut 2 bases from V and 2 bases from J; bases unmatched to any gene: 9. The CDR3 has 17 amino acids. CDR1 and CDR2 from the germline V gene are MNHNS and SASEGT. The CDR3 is CASSESGGRLPTDTQYF. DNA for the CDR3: TGTGCCAGCAGTGAATCCGGCGGGAGGCTCCCCACAGATACGCAGTATTTT.

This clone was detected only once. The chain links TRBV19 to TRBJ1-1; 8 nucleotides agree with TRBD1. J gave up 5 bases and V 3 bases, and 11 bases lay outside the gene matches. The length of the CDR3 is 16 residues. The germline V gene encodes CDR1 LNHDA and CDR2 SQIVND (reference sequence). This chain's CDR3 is CASSIRAGGAGTEAFF. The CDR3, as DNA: TGTGCCAGTAGTATCAGGGCAGGGGGCGCGGGAACTGAAGCTTTCTTT.

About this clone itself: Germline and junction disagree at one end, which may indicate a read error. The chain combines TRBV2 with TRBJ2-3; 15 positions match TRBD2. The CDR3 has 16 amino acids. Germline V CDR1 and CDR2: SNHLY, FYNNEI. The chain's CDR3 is CASGDGTSGRTDTQYF. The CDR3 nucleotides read TGTGCCAGCGGTGACGGGACTAGCGGGAGGACAGATACGCAGTATTTT.

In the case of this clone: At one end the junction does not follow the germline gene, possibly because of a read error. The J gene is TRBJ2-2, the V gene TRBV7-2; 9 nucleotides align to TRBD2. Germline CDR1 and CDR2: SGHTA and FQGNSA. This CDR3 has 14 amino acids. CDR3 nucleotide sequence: TGTGCCAGTTCATTTAGCGGGAGAACCGGGGGGCTGTTTTTT. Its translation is CASSFSGRTGGLFF.

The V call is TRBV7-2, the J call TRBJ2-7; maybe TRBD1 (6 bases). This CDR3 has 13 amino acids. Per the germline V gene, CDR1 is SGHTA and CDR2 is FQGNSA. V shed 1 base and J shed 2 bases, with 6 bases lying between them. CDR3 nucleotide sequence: TGTGCCAGCAGCTTAGACAGGGCCTACGAGCAGTACTTC. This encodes CASSLDRAYEQYF.

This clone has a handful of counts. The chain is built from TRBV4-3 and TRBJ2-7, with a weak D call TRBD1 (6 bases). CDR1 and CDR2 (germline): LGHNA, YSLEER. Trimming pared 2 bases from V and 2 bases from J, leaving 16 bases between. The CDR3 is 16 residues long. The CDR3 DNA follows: TGCGCCAGCAGCCAATCTCTCCAGGGGACACCCTACGAGCAGTACTTC. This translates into CASSQSLQGTPYEQYF.

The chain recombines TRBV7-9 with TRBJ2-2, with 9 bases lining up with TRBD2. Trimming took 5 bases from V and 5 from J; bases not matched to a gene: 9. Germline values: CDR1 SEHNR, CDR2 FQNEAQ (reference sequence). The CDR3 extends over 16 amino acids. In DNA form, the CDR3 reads TGTGCCAGCAGCCCACCAGCGGGAGGAATTACCGGGGAGCTGTTTTTT. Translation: CASSPPAGGITGELFF. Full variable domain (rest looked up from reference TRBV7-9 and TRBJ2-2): DTGVSQNPRHKITKRGQNVTFRCDPISEHNRLYWYRQTLGQGPEFLTYFQNEAQLEKSRLLSDRFSAERPKGSFSTLEIQRTEQGDSAMYLCASSPPAGGITGELFFGEGSRLTVL.